This T cell receptor (beta chain) was captured in a study of beta chain features in type 1 diabetes. Study-level points and caveats: Across all four CD4+ subsets, people with type 1 diabetes showed modestly shorter TCRB CDR3s.

The V gene's germline CDR1 is ENHRY and CDR2 SYGVKD. The V and J ends lost 2 bases and 2 bases respectively, with 4 bases between them. This CDR3 has 13 residues. Heparinised blood was drawn once per donor, averaging approximately 0.12 L. This clone has only a few counts. The antigen is undetermined. The entirety of the isolated RNA underwent reverse transcription, so expressed TCRB transcripts were sequenced. Sequencing used immunoSEQ multiplex PCR; TCRdb keeps in-frame clones, though not all of them. The sample records 640,000 or so clones, around an eighth being singletons. The chain uses TRBV10-3 and TRBJ2-4; D remains ambiguous. The TCR comes from a man in his late teens or twenties with type 1 diabetes. Sequencing was done on a sample of naive CD4+ T cells from blood. CDR3: CAISELPKNIQYF. As DNA, the CDR3 is TGTGCCATCAGTGAGCTCCCCAAAAACATTCAGTACTTC.